The rows below give T cell receptor beta chains drawn from one sample of a study of T cells in Graves' hyperthyroidism and ophthalmopathy. TCRdb re-analysed the multiplex PCR reads in MiXCR, keeping a single row per CDR3 protein. The data contain approximately 400,000 distinct CDR3 sequences, 15% of them singletons. The sample comprised blood. The receptors originated from a woman in her 30s with Graves' hyperthyroidism. CDR3s include the opening cysteine and the closing phenylalanine or tryptophan. Each record gives: V gene, clone size, J gene, D gene, CDR3 protein, CDR3 DNA. D genes are given only for firm matches. Rows give clone size only sometimes, using once, few, many, or a class for an expanded clone.

V gene: TRBV10-3; clone size: few; J gene: TRBJ2-3; D gene: NA; CDR3 protein: CAISEFQDTQYF; CDR3 DNA: TGTGCCATCAGTGAGTTCCAAGATACGCAGTATTTT
V gene: TRBV28; clone size: NA; J gene: TRBJ2-1; D gene: TRBD2; CDR3 protein: CASSSSSGRDNEQFF; CDR3 DNA: TGTGCCAGCAGTTCTTCTAGCGGGAGAGACAATGAGCAGTTCTTC
V gene: TRBV2; clone size: few; J gene: TRBJ2-2; D gene: NA; CDR3 protein: CASNPSVNTGELFF; CDR3 DNA: TGTGCCAGCAATCCTAGCGTGAACACCGGGGAGCTGTTTTTT
V gene: TRBV5-1; clone size: NA; J gene: TRBJ2-7; D gene: TRBD1; CDR3 protein: CASSWVNWDSLRPSYEQYF; CDR3 DNA: TGCGCCAGCAGCTGGGTGAACTGGGACAGCCTCCGACCATCCTACGAGCAGTACTTC
V gene: TRBV28; clone size: many; J gene: TRBJ2-7; D gene: NA; CDR3 protein: CASSLPQGDEQYF; CDR3 DNA: TGTGCCAGCAGTTTACCACAGGGTGACGAGCAGTACTTC
V gene: TRBV11-2; clone size: NA; J gene: TRBJ2-5; D gene: NA; CDR3 protein: CASSPSGRGETALNF; CDR3 DNA: TGTGCCAGCAGCCCATCGGGTCGGGGAGAGACAGCGCTCAACTTC
V gene: TRBV12-3/TRBV12-4; clone size: many; J gene: TRBJ2-5; D gene: TRBD2; CDR3 protein: CASSPTSGRSVTQYF; CDR3 DNA: TGTGCCAGCAGTCCGACTAGCGGGAGGTCGGTGACCCAGTACTTC
V gene: TRBV3-1; clone size: NA; J gene: TRBJ2-1; D gene: TRBD1; CDR3 protein: CAGSQIPGQAIPFF; CDR3 DNA: TGTGCCGGCAGCCAAATCCCGGGACAGGCTATTCCGTTCTTC
V gene: TRBV20-1; clone size: many; J gene: TRBJ2-3; D gene: NA; CDR3 protein: CSARAYRETDTQYF; CDR3 DNA: TGCAGTGCTAGAGCTTACCGGGAAACAGATACGCAGTATTTT
V gene: TRBV18; clone size: many; J gene: TRBJ2-3; D gene: NA; CDR3 protein: CASSPSSGITDTQYF; CDR3 DNA: TGTGCCAGCTCACCATCGTCGGGAATCACAGATACGCAGTATTTT
V gene: TRBV30; clone size: many; J gene: TRBJ2-5; D gene: NA; CDR3 protein: CAWSPPPLTGGGKETQYF; CDR3 DNA: TGTGCCTGGAGTCCCCCTCCCCTCACAGGAGGGGGAAAAGAGACCCAGTACTTC
V gene: TRBV24-1; clone size: many; J gene: TRBJ2-2; D gene: NA; CDR3 protein: CATSGVGPGDTGELFF; CDR3 DNA: TGTGCCACCAGTGGGGTGGGGCCCGGGGACACCGGGGAGCTGTTTTTT
V gene: TRBV24-1; clone size: NA; J gene: TRBJ1-2; D gene: NA; CDR3 protein: CATSGRGYTF; CDR3 DNA: TGTGCCACCAGTGGACGAGGCTACACCTTC
V gene: TRBV2; clone size: many; J gene: TRBJ2-5; D gene: NA; CDR3 protein: CASKGTQETQYF; CDR3 DNA: TGTGCCAGCAAGGGGACCCAAGAGACCCAGTACTTC
V gene: TRBV7-2; clone size: many; J gene: TRBJ1-2; D gene: NA; CDR3 protein: CASSYRDYGYTF; CDR3 DNA: TGTGCCAGCAGCTACAGGGACTATGGCTACACCTTC
V gene: TRBV6-1; clone size: many; J gene: TRBJ2-5; D gene: NA; CDR3 protein: CASSPTLLGETQYF; CDR3 DNA: TGTGCCAGCAGCCCCACTTTGCTGGGGGAGACCCAGTACTTC
V gene: TRBV11-2; clone size: few; J gene: TRBJ1-6; D gene: TRBD1; CDR3 protein: CASSLGSRGYNSPLHF; CDR3 DNA: TGTGCCAGCAGCTTAGGGTCCAGGGGGTATAATTCACCCCTCCACTTT
V gene: TRBV20-1; clone size: NA; J gene: TRBJ1-6; D gene: NA; CDR3 protein: CSASAAQSSYNSPLHF; CDR3 DNA: TGCAGTGCTAGCGCAGCCCAGAGCTCCTATAATTCACCCCTCCACTTT